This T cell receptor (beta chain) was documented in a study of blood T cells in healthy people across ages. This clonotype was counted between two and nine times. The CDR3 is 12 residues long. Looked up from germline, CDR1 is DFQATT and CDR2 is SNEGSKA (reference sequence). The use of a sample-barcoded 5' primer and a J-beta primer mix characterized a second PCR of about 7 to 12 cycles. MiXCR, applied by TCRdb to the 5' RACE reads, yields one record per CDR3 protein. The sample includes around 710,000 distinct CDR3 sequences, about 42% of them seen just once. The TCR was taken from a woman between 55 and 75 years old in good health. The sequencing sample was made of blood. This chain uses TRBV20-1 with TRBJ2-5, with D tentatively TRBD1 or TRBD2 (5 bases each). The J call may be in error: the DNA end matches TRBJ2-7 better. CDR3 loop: CSALDGAPEQYF. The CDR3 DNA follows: TGCAGTGCTTTAGACGGGGCTCCCGAGCAGTACTTC.